One T cell receptor beta chain is described in this entry. Its antigen is unidentified. The entry originates in a study of siplizumab effects on memory and regulatory T cells. Study outcomes and limitations: Siplizumab gave mappable alloreactive CD4+ clones an average Treg-derived fraction of approximately 69%, against roughly 27% in controls.

The CDR3 length is 14 residues. CDR1 SQVTM and CDR2 ANQGSEA come from the germline V gene. After removal of 6 bases from V and 4 bases from J, the junction contained 9 bases not matched to a gene. Libraries were prepared by immunoSEQ multiplex PCR; TCRdb keeps only in-frame clonotypes and omits some of them. Of about 91,000 clones listed, over 95% were seen once; the top ten hold 0.025% to 0.035%. The TCR originated in a human donor in good health. The sample consisted of naive CD4+ T cells sorted from blood. The rearrangement joins TRBV29-1 to TRBJ2-7; 10 bases fit TRBD1. The CDR3 nucleotides are TGCAGCGTACAACGACAGGGGGCTTTGTACGAGCAGTACTTC. Translating it yields CSVQRQGALYEQYF.